The rows below give T cell receptor beta chains drawn from one sample of a study of cytomegalovirus exposure and HLA in healthy donors. Sequenced by immunoSEQ multiplex PCR; TCRdb stores in-frame clones only, minus some. The table shows 85,000 to 100,000 clones, with 60% to 85% occurring only once. Sequenced sample: PBMCs. These receptors were obtained from a woman in her thirties or forties in good health and CMV-seronegative. CDR3s include the opening cysteine and the closing phenylalanine or tryptophan. Fields, in order: clone size, J gene, CDR3 length, D gene, V gene, CDR3 protein, CDR3 DNA. D genes are given only for firm matches. Some rows have no size entry. The others give once, few or many, or a class for an expanded clone.

clone_size: -
j_call: TRBJ2-4
cdr3_length: 14
d_call: -
v_call: TRBV7-9
cdr3_aa: CASSSTGSKNIQYF
cdr3_nt: TGTGCCAGCAGCTCAACAGGGTCCAAAAACATTCAGTACTTC

clone_size: -
j_call: TRBJ1-3
cdr3_length: 15
d_call: -
v_call: TRBV5-1
cdr3_aa: CASSRRAADGNTIYF
cdr3_nt: TGCGCCAGCAGCCGGCGGGCTGCGGATGGAAACACCATATATTTT

clone_size: -
j_call: TRBJ1-3
cdr3_length: 15
d_call: -
v_call: TRBV4-3
cdr3_aa: CASSLRHFSGNTIYF
cdr3_nt: TGCGCCAGCAGCCTACGCCACTTCTCTGGAAACACCATATATTTT

clone_size: -
j_call: TRBJ1-2
cdr3_length: 15
d_call: -
v_call: TRBV14
cdr3_aa: CASSQIFGGLEGYTF
cdr3_nt: TGTGCCAGCAGCCAAATCTTTGGGGGCTTGGAAGGCTACACCTTC

clone_size: once
j_call: TRBJ2-7
cdr3_length: 13
d_call: TRBD2
v_call: TRBV6-6
cdr3_aa: CASRAAGRDEQYF
cdr3_nt: TGTGCCAGCAGGGCGGCGGGGAGGGACGAGCAGTACTTC

clone_size: -
j_call: TRBJ2-3
cdr3_length: 16
d_call: TRBD2
v_call: TRBV27
cdr3_aa: CASSTWAGGDTDTQYF
cdr3_nt: TGTGCCAGCAGCACCTGGGCCGGGGGGGACACAGATACGCAGTATTTT

clone_size: -
j_call: TRBJ1-2
cdr3_length: 14
d_call: -
v_call: TRBV5-1
cdr3_aa: CASSLGQAVYGYTF
cdr3_nt: TGCGCCAGCAGCTTGGGACAGGCCGTCTATGGCTACACCTTC

clone_size: -
j_call: TRBJ2-1
cdr3_length: 16
d_call: -
v_call: TRBV27
cdr3_aa: CASSAPIGGGLREQFF
cdr3_nt: TGTGCCAGCAGTGCCCCTATTGGGGGGGGGCTCAGGGAGCAGTTCTTC

clone_size: -
j_call: TRBJ1-2
cdr3_length: 18
d_call: TRBD1
v_call: TRBV7-8
cdr3_aa: CASRENPGTGAFKNGYTF
cdr3_nt: TGTGCCAGCCGCGAAAATCCCGGGACAGGGGCTTTTAAGAATGGCTACACCTTC

clone_size: -
j_call: TRBJ2-7
cdr3_length: 15
d_call: TRBD1
v_call: TRBV6-1
cdr3_aa: CASTLGGTGAYEQYF
cdr3_nt: TGTGCCAGCACCCTGGGGGGGACAGGGGCCTACGAGCAGTACTTC

clone_size: -
j_call: TRBJ2-5
cdr3_length: 15
d_call: TRBD1
v_call: TRBV7-3
cdr3_aa: CASSPQGQGVETQYF
cdr3_nt: TGTGCCAGCAGCCCCCAGGGACAGGGCGTGGAGACCCAGTACTTC

clone_size: -
j_call: TRBJ1-2
cdr3_length: 12
d_call: -
v_call: TRBV30
cdr3_aa: CAWTGNLYGYTF
cdr3_nt: TGTGCCTGGACCGGGAACCTATATGGCTACACCTTC

clone_size: -
j_call: TRBJ2-3
cdr3_length: 13
d_call: -
v_call: TRBV9
cdr3_aa: CASSASGEDTQYF
cdr3_nt: TGTGCCAGCAGCGCGAGCGGCGAAGATACGCAGTATTTT

clone_size: -
j_call: TRBJ2-7
cdr3_length: 18
d_call: TRBD2
v_call: TRBV7-8
cdr3_aa: CASSLFVGELAGEVEQYF
cdr3_nt: TGTGCCAGCAGCTTATTTGTGGGGGAACTAGCGGGGGAGGTCGAGCAGTACTTC